One sample yielded the 7 T cell receptor beta chains listed below, sequenced in a study of blood T cell repertoires in COVID-19. Using immunoSEQ multiplex PCR, the repertoire was profiled, and TCRdb retains in-frame clones only, with some absent. The profile shows over 90,000 clones, 85% to 90% of them singletons. Sample: peripheral blood. The receptor set was obtained from a man between 50 and 59 years old with active or convalescent COVID-19.

The V gene is TRBV24-1, the J gene TRBJ2-5; TRBD2 matches at 11 bases. The CDR3 has 13 amino acids. Germline CDR1 is KGHDR and CDR2 is SFDVKD. Trimming removed 8 bases from V and 4 bases from J; junction bases left unmatched: 2. CDR3 in DNA: TGTGCCACCAAAACTAGCGGGGGAGAGACCCAGTACTTC. It is translated as CATKTSGGETQYF.

The rearrangement uses TRBV5-1 and TRBJ1-1; D not resolved. V lost 0 bases, J lost 4 bases, and 7 bases lay in between. CDR3 size: 13 residues. Germline V CDR1 and CDR2: SGHRS, YFSETQ. The CDR3 DNA follows: TGCGCCAGCAGCTTGGAATCATTCACTGAAGCTTTCTTT. Protein: CASSLESFTEAFF.

This clone was picked up a small number of times. The V gene is TRBV13, the J gene TRBJ1-1, with D tentatively TRBD1 (5 bases). CDR1 is PRHDT and CDR2 is FYEKMQ in the germline V gene (reference sequence). V was pared by 6 bases and J by 7 bases, with 18 bases between. The CDR3 runs to 14 residues. CDR3 coding DNA: TGTGCCAGCAGACCAATTTCAGGGAGGAGTGAAGCTTTCTTT. Its translation is CASRPISGRSEAFF.

The J gene is TRBJ1-5, the V gene TRBV10-3, with D uncertain. Germline V gives CDR1 ENHRY, CDR2 SYGVKD. The V gene lost 7 bases and the J gene lost 4 bases, with 11 bases spanning the gap. The CDR3 loop spans 13 amino acids. This chain's CDR3 is CAINSLQNQPQHF. CDR3 in DNA: TGTGCCATCAATAGTCTCCAAAATCAGCCCCAGCATTTT.

The V gene is TRBV9, the J gene TRBJ1-2, with D perhaps matching TRBD1 (5 bases). The CDR3 runs to 15 residues. V was cut by 6 bases and J by 0 bases, with 15 bases left in between. The germline V gene encodes CDR1 SGDLS and CDR2 YYNGEE. The CDR3 coding sequence is TGTGCCAGCAAGAATCTGGACAACACTAACTATGGCTACACCTTC. Translated: CASKNLDNTNYGYTF.

V and J are TRBV9 and TRBJ2-3; D may be TRBD2 (6 bases). Between the trimmed V and J ends, which lost 2 bases and 6 bases, there was a span of 19 bases. This CDR3 has 16 amino acids. The germline CDR1 and CDR2 sequences are SGDLS and YYNGEE. The CDR3 spells CASSVRAGLPADTQYF. In DNA, the CDR3 is TGTGCCAGCAGCGTTCGTGCGGGACTCCCCGCCGATACGCAGTATTTT.

The chain recombines TRBV28 with TRBJ2-5; no reliable D call. In germline, CDR1 is MDHEN, CDR2 SYDVKM. The CDR3 sequence is 10 residues long. V lost 6 bases, J lost 4 bases, and 3 bases lay in between. In nucleotides, the CDR3 is TGTGCCAGCAGCCGAGAGACCCAGTACTTC. Its translation: CASSRETQYF.